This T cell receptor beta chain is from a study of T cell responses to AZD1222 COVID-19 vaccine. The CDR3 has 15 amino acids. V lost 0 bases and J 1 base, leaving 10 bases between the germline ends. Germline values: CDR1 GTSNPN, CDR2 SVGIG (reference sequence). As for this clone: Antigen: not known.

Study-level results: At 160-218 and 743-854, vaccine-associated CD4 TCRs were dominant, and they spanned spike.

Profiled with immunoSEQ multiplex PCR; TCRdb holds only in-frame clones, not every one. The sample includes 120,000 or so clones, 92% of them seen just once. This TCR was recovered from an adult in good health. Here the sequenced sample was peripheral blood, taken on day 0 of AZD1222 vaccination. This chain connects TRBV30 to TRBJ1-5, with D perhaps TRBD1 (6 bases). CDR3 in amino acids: CAWSVAGASNQPQHF. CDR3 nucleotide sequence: TGTGCCTGGAGTGTCGCAGGGGCGAGCAATCAGCCCCAGCATTTT.